The rows below give T cell receptor beta chains drawn from one sample of a study of cytomegalovirus exposure and HLA in healthy donors. Measured with immunoSEQ multiplex PCR; TCRdb has only the in-frame clones, and not every one. The data show some 180,000 clones, roughly 84% seen once. Material for sequencing was PBMCs. The receptors shown here come from a girl aged 2 to 10 in good health and CMV-seropositive. Each CDR3 is given with its conserved first and last residue. D genes are given only for firm matches. Clone size is not always given. Where it is, it says once, few, many or a class for expanded clones.

TRBV2	NA	TRBD1	TRBJ1-2	CASSTWTGSNYGYTF	TGTGCCAGCAGCACTTGGACAGGGTCGAACTATGGCTACACCTTC
TRBV2	NA	TRBD1	TRBJ2-5	CASIPPWDRGQETQYF	TGTGCCAGCATACCCCCCTGGGACAGGGGTCAAGAGACCCAGTACTTC
TRBV5-6	NA	TRBD2	TRBJ2-7	CASSQPTSGGPISYEQYF	TGTGCCAGCAGCCAGCCAACTAGCGGGGGGCCGATCTCCTACGAGCAGTACTTC
TRBV19	NA	NA	TRBJ2-1	CASERGPYNEQFF	TGTGCCAGCGAGCGAGGCCCCTACAATGAGCAGTTCTTC
TRBV5-1	few	TRBD1	TRBJ1-1	CASSLETGANTEAFF	TGCGCCAGCAGCTTGGAGACAGGGGCGAACACTGAAGCTTTCTTT
TRBV4-1	few	TRBD1	TRBJ1-2	CASSQGRGYGYTF	TGCGCCAGCAGCCAAGGCAGGGGGTATGGCTACACCTTC
TRBV5-1	NA	NA	TRBJ2-5	CASSLDAGRGETQYF	TGCGCCAGCAGCTTGGATGCGGGCCGAGGAGAGACCCAGTACTTC
TRBV4-1	NA	NA	TRBJ2-1	CASSQDLRGSGYGSYNEQFF	TGCGCCAGCAGCCAAGATCTGAGAGGATCGGGTTATGGCTCCTACAATGAGCAGTTCTTC
TRBV11-3	NA	TRBD2	TRBJ2-3	CASSLTREVDTQYF	TGTGCCAGCAGCTTAACGCGGGAGGTAGATACGCAGTATTTT
TRBV9	few	NA	TRBJ1-1	CASSGSFGAEAFF	TGTGCCAGCAGTGGGAGCTTTGGAGCTGAAGCTTTCTTT
TRBV4-1	NA	TRBD1	TRBJ1-2	CASSHRLGSRGLSYGYTF	TGCGCCAGCAGCCACAGACTGGGGTCCAGGGGGCTAAGCTATGGCTACACCTTC